The next 3 T cell receptor beta chains were all read from a single sample in a study of cytomegalovirus exposure and HLA in healthy donors. The PCR was carried out with 60 Vbeta primers and 13 Jbeta primers. Profiled with immunoSEQ multiplex PCR; TCRdb holds only in-frame clones, not every one. This table holds 150,000 to 200,000 clones, more than 60% found once. The sample taken for sequencing was PBMCs. All receptors derive from a woman in her 30s in good health and CMV-seropositive.

This clone occurred a few times. The V gene is TRBV5-5, the J gene TRBJ2-4; TRBD1 matches at 7 bases. Germline trimming cut 2 bases from V and 9 bases from J; bases unmatched to any gene: 8. The CDR3 covers 14 residues. Looked up from germline, CDR1 is SGHKS and CDR2 is YYEKEE (reference sequence). Written as DNA, the CDR3 is TGTGCCAGCAGCTTTGTAGAGGGGGCGGGCATTCAGTACTTC. Translation gives CASSFVEGAGIQYF.

The chain uses TRBV25-1 and TRBJ2-2; TRBD1 aligns across 9 bases. CDR3 size: 15 residues. Germline assignment: CDR1 MGHDK and CDR2 SYGVNS. With 7 bases clipped from V and 3 bases from J, the junction kept 6 bases outside the gene matches. The CDR3 loop reads CASKPWTGDTGELFF. In DNA form, the CDR3 reads TGTGCCAGCAAGCCTTGGACAGGGGACACCGGGGAGCTGTTTTTT.

The chain recombines TRBV25-1 with TRBJ2-6, with D tentatively TRBD1 (6 bases). V dropped 3 bases and J dropped 0 bases, with 6 bases sitting between them. The CDR3 contains 15 residues. CDR1 is MGHDK, CDR2 SYGVNS, per germline. The CDR3 DNA follows: TGTGCCAGCAGTGAGACAGGCTCTGGGGCCAACGTCCTGACTTTC. Translation: CASSETGSGANVLTF.